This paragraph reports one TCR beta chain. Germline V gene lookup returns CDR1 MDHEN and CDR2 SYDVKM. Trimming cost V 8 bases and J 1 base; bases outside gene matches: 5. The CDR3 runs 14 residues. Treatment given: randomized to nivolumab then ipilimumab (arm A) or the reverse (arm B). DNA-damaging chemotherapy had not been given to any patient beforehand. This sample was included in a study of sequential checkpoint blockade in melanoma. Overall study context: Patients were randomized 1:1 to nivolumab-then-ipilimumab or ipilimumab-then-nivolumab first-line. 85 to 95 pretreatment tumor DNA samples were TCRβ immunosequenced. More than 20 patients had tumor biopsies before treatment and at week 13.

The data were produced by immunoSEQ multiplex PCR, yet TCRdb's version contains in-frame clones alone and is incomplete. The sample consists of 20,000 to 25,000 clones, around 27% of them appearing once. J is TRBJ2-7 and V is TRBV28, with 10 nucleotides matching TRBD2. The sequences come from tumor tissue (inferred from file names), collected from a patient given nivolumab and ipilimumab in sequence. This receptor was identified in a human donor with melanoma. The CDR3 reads CASLPAGGSYEQYF. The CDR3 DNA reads TGTGCCAGCTTACCAGCGGGAGGGTCCTACGAGCAGTACTTC.